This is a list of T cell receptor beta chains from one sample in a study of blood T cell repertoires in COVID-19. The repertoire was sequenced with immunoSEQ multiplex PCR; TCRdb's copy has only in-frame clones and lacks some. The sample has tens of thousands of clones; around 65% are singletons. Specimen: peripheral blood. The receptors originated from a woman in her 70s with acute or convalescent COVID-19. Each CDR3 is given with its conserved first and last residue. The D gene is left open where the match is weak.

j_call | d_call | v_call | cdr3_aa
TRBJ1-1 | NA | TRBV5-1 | CASSLSGMNTEAFF
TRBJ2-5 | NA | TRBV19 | CASRQGRETQYF
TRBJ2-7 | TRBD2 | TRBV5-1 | CASSLERGGTEQYF
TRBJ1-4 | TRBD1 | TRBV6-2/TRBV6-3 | CASSYSRDRGEKLFF
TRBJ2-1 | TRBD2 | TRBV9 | CASTKGGGGNEQFF
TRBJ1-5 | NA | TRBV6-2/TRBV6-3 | CASSLGHVSNQPQHF
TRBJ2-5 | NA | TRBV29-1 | CSVERVQGETQYF
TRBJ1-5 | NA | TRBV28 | CASSLSAGDQPQHF
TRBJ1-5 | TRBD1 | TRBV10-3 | CAIGTGSQNQPQHF
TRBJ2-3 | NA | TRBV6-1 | CASSEVLAASSTDTQYF
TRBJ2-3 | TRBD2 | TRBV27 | CASSFRLAGADTQYF
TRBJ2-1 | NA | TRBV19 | CASSPGHRYEQFF
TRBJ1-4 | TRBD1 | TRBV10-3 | CAISAGTGMEEKLFF
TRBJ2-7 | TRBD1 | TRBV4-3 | CASSQVPLPGQSYEQYF
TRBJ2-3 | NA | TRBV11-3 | CASSSQTGDTQYF
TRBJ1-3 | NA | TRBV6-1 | CASSEGYLSGNTIYF
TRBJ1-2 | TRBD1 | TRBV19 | CASSTGTATNYGYTF
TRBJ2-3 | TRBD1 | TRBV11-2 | CASSLGDRGRTDTQYF
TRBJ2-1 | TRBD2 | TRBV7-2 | CASSLALPGGRSEQFF
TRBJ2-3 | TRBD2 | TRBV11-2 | CASSLLGLAGLDTQYF
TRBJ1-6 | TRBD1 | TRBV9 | CASSVRDSNSPLHF
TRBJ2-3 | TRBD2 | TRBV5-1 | CASSISGDTQYF
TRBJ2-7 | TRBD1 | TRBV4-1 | CASSQERGLSYEQYF
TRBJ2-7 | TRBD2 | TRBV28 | CASSLGGVRLYEQYF
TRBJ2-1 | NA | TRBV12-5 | CASAILGSPYNEQFF